A selection of T cell receptor beta chains follows, all from one sample in a study of blood T cell repertoires in COVID-19. This table comes from immunoSEQ multiplex PCR, and its TCRdb copy is limited to in-frame clones, with some not included. The repertoire holds some 64,000 clones, about four fifths seen once, with 6.3% in the top ten. Specimen: peripheral blood. These receptors originate from a woman aged 55 to 70 with acute or convalescent COVID-19. CDR3s include the opening cysteine and the closing phenylalanine or tryptophan. D genes are given only for firm matches. Size is stated for part of the rows, as once, few or many counts, or as a class when the clone is expanded.

TRBV19	-	TRBD1	TRBJ2-2	CASMDRGFLVELFF	TGTGCCAGTATGGACAGGGGTTTTTTGGTGGAGCTGTTTTTT
TRBV11-2	-	-	TRBJ2-7	CASSLTGDEQYF	TGTGCCAGCAGCTTGACGGGGGACGAGCAGTACTTC
TRBV9	once	TRBD2	TRBJ2-3	CASSITPGLAGAGDTQYF	TGTGCCAGCAGCATCACACCGGGACTAGCGGGGGCAGGAGATACGCAGTATTTT
TRBV29-1	-	TRBD1	TRBJ2-7	CSVEDPGRGGSDYEQYF	TGCAGCGTTGAAGATCCGGGACGAGGGGGCTCGGACTACGAGCAGTACTTC
TRBV27	few	-	TRBJ1-5	CASSPTQGNQPQHF	TGTGCCAGCAGTCCGACTCAGGGGAATCAGCCCCAGCATTTT
TRBV3-1/TRBV3-2	-	TRBD1	TRBJ2-5	CASSPGQSFQETQYF	TGTGCCAGCAGCCCGGGACAGAGCTTCCAAGAGACCCAGTACTTC
TRBV9	-	TRBD1	TRBJ1-2	CASSVTGNYGYTF	TGTGCCAGCAGCGTGACAGGGAACTATGGCTACACCTTC
TRBV7-2	-	TRBD1	TRBJ2-7	CASSLEPDRSSYEQYF	TGTGCCAGCAGCTTAGAACCGGACAGGAGCTCCTACGAGCAGTACTTC
TRBV2	-	TRBD1	TRBJ1-2	CATRGDRADGYTF	TGTGCCACCAGGGGAGACAGGGCCGATGGCTACACCTTC
TRBV5-4	-	-	TRBJ2-7	CASSLASEKGEQYF	TGTGCCAGCAGCTTGGCGAGCGAAAAGGGGGAGCAGTACTTC
TRBV5-1	-	TRBD1	TRBJ1-1	CASSLAVRQGAQKTEAFF	TGCGCCAGCAGCTTGGCGGTTAGGCAGGGGGCGCAAAAAACTGAAGCTTTCTTT
TRBV12-3/TRBV12-4	-	-	TRBJ1-2	CASSLEMSGYTF	TGTGCCAGCAGTTTGGAGATGAGTGGCTACACCTTC
TRBV11-2	-	-	TRBJ1-5	CASSRDSNQPQHF	TGTGCCAGCAGCCGCGATAGCAATCAGCCCCAGCATTTT
TRBV6-5	-	-	TRBJ1-4	CASSSGTSNEKLFF	TGTGCCAGCAGTAGCGGGACATCAAATGAAAAACTGTTTTTT
TRBV21-1	few	-	TRBJ2-2	CASSKEGGARGGHTGELFF	TGTGCCAGCAGCAAAGAGGGCGGGGCCCGAGGAGGGCACACCGGGGAGCTGTTTTTT
TRBV4-1	-	-	TRBJ1-4	CASSQPTGSNEKLFF	TGCGCCAGCAGCCAACCGACGGGTTCTAATGAAAAACTGTTTTTT
TRBV4-1	few	TRBD1	TRBJ2-2	CASSRSQGTGELFF	TGCGCCAGCAGCCGGTCACAGGGGACCGGGGAGCTGTTTTTT
TRBV19	-	TRBD2	TRBJ2-5	CASKVAGVEETQYF	TGTGCCAGTAAGGTAGCGGGGGTAGAGGAGACCCAGTACTTC
TRBV4-1	-	TRBD2	TRBJ2-5	CASSLLREGETQYF	TGCGCCAGCAGCCTCCTCAGGGAGGGGGAGACCCAGTACTTC
TRBV9	few	-	TRBJ1-3	CASSVGASSGNTIYF	TGTGCCAGCAGCGTAGGGGCATCCTCTGGAAACACCATATATTTT
TRBV5-4	-	TRBD1	TRBJ2-5	CASSLVGQGKETQYF	TGTGCCAGCAGCTTGGTGGGACAGGGTAAAGAGACCCAGTACTTC
TRBV10-3	-	TRBD1	TRBJ2-6	CAITPGQGGIAGANVLTF	TGTGCCATCACCCCGGGACAGGGAGGCATTGCTGGGGCCAACGTCCTGACTTTC
TRBV24-1	few	TRBD2	TRBJ2-3	CATSGGRGVTDTQYF	TGTGCCACCTCGGGGGGGCGGGGGGTCACAGATACGCAGTATTTT
TRBV3-1/TRBV3-2	-	-	TRBJ1-2	CASSQDLGGYGYTF	TGTGCCAGCAGCCAAGATCTAGGGGGCTATGGCTACACCTTC
TRBV6-4	few	TRBD2	TRBJ2-3	CASSERGDTDTQYF	TGTGCCAGCAGTGAGCGGGGGGACACAGATACGCAGTATTTT
TRBV2	-	-	TRBJ1-1	CASIPYRAEAFF	TGTGCCAGCATCCCCTACAGGGCTGAAGCTTTCTTT
TRBV7-2	-	TRBD2	TRBJ2-3	CASSFDGGNTDTQYF	TGTGCCAGCAGCTTCGACGGGGGGAACACAGATACGCAGTATTTT
TRBV3-1/TRBV3-2	-	TRBD1	TRBJ2-3	CASSQGTGAGADTQYF	TGTGCCAGCAGCCAAGGAACAGGGGCTGGTGCAGATACGCAGTATTTT
TRBV7-6	-	-	TRBJ1-3	CASSLGAGRGNTIYF	TGTGCCAGCAGCTTAGGGGCGGGGCGAGGAAACACCATATATTTT
TRBV6-5	-	TRBD1	TRBJ1-1	CASSRQGGSTEAFF	TGTGCCAGCAGTCGACAGGGGGGAAGCACTGAAGCTTTCTTT
TRBV7-9	-	-	TRBJ1-4	CASSLGGANEKLFF	TGTGCCAGCAGCTTAGGAGGTGCTAATGAAAAACTGTTTTTT
TRBV5-1	-	-	TRBJ2-5	CASSLVQSSSETQYF	TGCGCCAGCAGCTTGGTGCAAAGCTCCTCGGAGACCCAGTACTTC
TRBV6-2/TRBV6-3	-	TRBD2	TRBJ2-1	CASSPYPPGGSYNEQFF	TGTGCCAGCAGCCCTTACCCCCCGGGGGGCTCCTACAATGAGCAGTTCTTC
TRBV18	-	TRBD1	TRBJ1-5	CASSPQGAGGNQPQHF	TGTGCCAGCTCACCCCAGGGGGCCGGAGGCAATCAGCCCCAGCATTTT
TRBV27	-	-	TRBJ1-1	CASSLTVRRTEAFF	TGTGCCAGCAGTTTAACAGTACGACGGACTGAAGCTTTCTTT
TRBV6-6	-	-	TRBJ2-3	CASRDTSTDTQYF	TGTGCCAGCAGAGACACCTCCACAGATACGCAGTATTTT
TRBV15	-	TRBD2	TRBJ2-2	CASRSGTSGAGELFF	TGTGCCAGCAGATCCGGGACTAGCGGGGCAGGGGAGCTGTTTTTT
TRBV4-1	once	TRBD1	TRBJ1-2	CASSARTGSSNYGYTF	TGCGCCAGCAGCGCCCGGACAGGGTCCAGTAACTATGGCTACACCTTC
TRBV7-9	-	-	TRBJ2-7	CASSLVGGTYEQYF	TGTGCCAGCAGCTTAGTGGGGGGTACCTACGAGCAGTACTTC
TRBV3-1/TRBV3-2	-	-	TRBJ2-3	CASSQGTGGGTDTQYF	TGTGCCAGCAGCCAAGGGACCGGGGGAGGCACAGATACGCAGTATTTT
TRBV19	few	-	TRBJ2-7	CASMGPYPYEQYF	TGTGCCAGTATGGGGCCCTACCCCTACGAGCAGTACTTC
TRBV30	-	-	TRBJ2-7	CAWGLVRGEQYF	TGTGCCTGGGGACTGGTTAGGGGCGAGCAGTACTTC
TRBV3-1/TRBV3-2	-	-	TRBJ1-5	CASSQGRDYRPQHF	TGTGCCAGCAGCCAAGGCAGGGACTATCGGCCCCAGCATTTT